Each of the 32 T cell receptor beta chains below was sequenced from the same sample in a study of CD4+ T cells in melanoma. Assay: immunoSEQ multiplex PCR; the TCRdb copy retains only in-frame clones and omits some. The sample has tens of thousands of clones; about three quarters are singletons. The receptors stem from a human donor with melanoma.

The chain uses TRBV19 and TRBJ1-1; D is unresolved. Trimming cost V 3 bases and J 5 bases, with 4 bases left between them. The CDR3 runs to 11 residues. The germline V gene encodes CDR1 LNHDA and CDR2 SQIVND (reference sequence). For the CDR3, the DNA is TGTGCCAGTAGTATGGGGACTGAAGCTTTCTTT. It specifies CASSMGTEAFF.

V gene TRBV11-1 combines with J gene TRBJ2-6; no definite D call. CDR3 length: 16 amino acids. Germline CDR1 is SGHAT and CDR2 is FQDESV (reference sequence). V was clipped by 3 bases and J by 3 bases, with 12 bases between them. CDR3 sequence reads: CASSLGLPYGANVLTF. CDR3 DNA sequence: TGTGCCAGCAGCTTGGGCCTACCCTATGGGGCCAACGTCCTGACTTTC.

For the CDR3, the DNA is TGCGCCAGCATCGGACAGCTCAATCAGCCCCAGCATTTT. It is translated as CASIGQLNQPQHF. This rearrangement joins TRBV10-2 to TRBJ1-5, with D maybe TRBD1 (6 bases). The length of the CDR3 is 13 residues. V was clipped by 7 bases and J by 3 bases, with 10 bases between them. In germline, CDR1 is WSHSY, CDR2 SAAADI.

A remark on this clone: A much larger clonotype is one base distant, so this may be a read error. The genes are TRBV7-6 and TRBJ1-1; D gene uncertain. The germline V gene encodes CDR1 SGHVS and CDR2 FNYEAQ. The CDR3 is 13 residues long. Trimming removed 1 base at V and 5 bases at J, with 8 bases between. For the CDR3, the DNA is TGTGCCAGCAGCTTAGATGGAGTTACTGAAGCTTTCTTT. Its translation is CASSLDGVTEAFF.

This chain links TRBV5-4 with TRBJ1-1, with 8 bases fitting TRBD1. This CDR3 has 17 residues. The V gene's germline CDR1 is SGHNT and CDR2 YYREEE (reference sequence). The V gene end was trimmed by 6 bases and the J gene end by 6 bases; junction bases not matched to a gene: 19. For the CDR3, the DNA is TGTGCCAGCAACGGGGGACCAGGGGGCGGGGGTGAATCTGAAGCTTTCTTT. Its protein is CASNGGPGGGGESEAFF. The full variable domain, rest sourced from reference TRBV5-4 and TRBJ1-1, is ETGVTQSPTHLIKTRGQQVTLRCSSQSGHNTVSWYQQALGQGPQFIFQYYREEENGRGNFPPRFSGLQFPNYSSELNVNALELDDSALYLCASNGGPGGGGESEAFFGQGTRLTVV.

V and J are TRBV4-1 and TRBJ2-2; 11 bases align to TRBD2. The length of the CDR3 is 18 residues. Trimming removed 1 base from V and 3 bases from J; junction bases left unmatched: 7. The germline V gene has CDR1 MGHRA and CDR2 YSYEKL. CDR3 residues: CASSQAAILAGDTGELFF. The CDR3 nucleotides read TGCGCCAGCAGCCAAGCGGCAATACTAGCGGGGGACACCGGGGAGCTGTTTTTT.

The chain carries TRBV5-1 and TRBJ1-6; D is unclear. V was cut by 7 bases and J by 6 bases, with 17 bases left in between. The CDR3 runs to 15 residues. The germline gives CDR1 SGHRS, CDR2 YFSETQ. The CDR3 is CASYDGYSLNSPLHF. DNA of the CDR3: TGCGCCAGCTACGACGGTTACAGCCTTAATTCACCCCTCCACTTT.

The genes are TRBV2 and TRBJ1-5; 9 nucleotides match TRBD1. This CDR3 has 15 amino acids. In germline, CDR1 is SNHLY, CDR2 FYNNEI. V shed 6 bases and J 3 bases; nucleotides not matched to a gene: 6. This CDR3 reads CASSPGQGYNQPQHF. The CDR3 bases are TGTGCCAGCAGCCCGGGACAGGGTTACAATCAGCCCCAGCATTTT.

This chain uses TRBV30 with TRBJ2-3; D perhaps matches TRBD1 (5 bases). The CDR3 extends over 15 amino acids. Trimming shortened V by 5 bases and J by 0 bases, and 15 bases separated the two germline ends. Germline V gives CDR1 GTSNPN, CDR2 SVGIG (reference sequence). DNA for the CDR3: TGTGCCTGGGTGGGGCAGGCTCCTAGCACAGATACGCAGTATTTT. Protein sequence: CAWVGQAPSTDTQYF.

The table lists this clone with a count of one. The chain is built from TRBV7-3 and TRBJ2-2; the D gene is possibly TRBD2 (6 bases). The V end lost 5 bases, the J end lost 4 bases, and 14 bases lay between the germline ends. The CDR3 runs to 15 residues. Looked up from germline, CDR1 is SGHTA and CDR2 is FQGTGA. The CDR3 sequence is CASSPLERVTGELFF. The CDR3 DNA reads as TGTGCCAGCAGCCCTCTTGAGCGGGTCACCGGGGAGCTGTTTTTT.

The chain recombines TRBV6-1 with TRBJ1-2; 11 positions match TRBD1. Looked up from germline, CDR1 is MNHNS and CDR2 is SASEGT. The CDR3 is 20 residues long. The trim removed 1 base at V and 0 bases at J, leaving 13 bases unmatched. CDR3 sequence: CASSEVNVGQGARANYGYTF. CDR3 nucleotide sequence: TGTGCCAGCAGTGAAGTCAACGTCGGACAGGGGGCTCGGGCTAACTATGGCTACACCTTC.

The V gene is TRBV7-2, the J gene TRBJ2-5; 8 nucleotides line up with TRBD2. Losses at the gene ends were 5 bases for V and 1 base for J; bases not matched to a gene: 3. The CDR3 has 14 residues. In germline, CDR1 is SGHTA, CDR2 FQGNSA. CDR3 DNA: TGTGCCAGCAGCGTAGGACTAGCCCAAGAGACCCAGTACTTC. This translates into CASSVGLAQETQYF.

This clone was detected once. This chain uses TRBV6-1 with TRBJ1-2, with D maybe TRBD1 (6 bases). The V end was cut by 6 bases, the J end by 4 bases, with 18 bases between. Germline V lookup: CDR1 MNHNS, CDR2 SASEGT. The CDR3 totals 15 residues. The CDR3 loop is CASRALSQGSYGYTF. CDR3 DNA sequence: TGTGCCAGCAGGGCGCTAAGTCAGGGGAGCTATGGCTACACCTTC.

This clone appeared a few times. This chain uses TRBV5-4 with TRBJ1-2; a weak D match, TRBD1 (5 bases). The CDR3 runs 14 residues. The ends were cut back, 1 base at V and 6 bases at J, with 13 bases in the middle. CDR1 and CDR2 from the germline V gene are SGHNT and YYREEE (reference sequence). CDR3 sequence reads: CASSLQGRPDGYTF. Here the CDR3 DNA reads TGTGCCAGCAGCTTGCAGGGCCGTCCGGATGGCTACACCTTC.

The chain has TRBV5-4 and TRBJ2-5, with D perhaps matching TRBD1 or TRBD2 (5 bases each). Germline assignment: CDR1 SGHNT and CDR2 YYREEE (reference sequence). This CDR3 spans 14 amino acids. V was pared by 0 bases and J by 2 bases, with 8 bases between. The CDR3 DNA is TGTGCCAGCAGCTTGGCCGGGGCTCAAGAGACCCAGTACTTC. It yields the protein CASSLAGAQETQYF.

V gene TRBV19 combines with J gene TRBJ1-2, with a possible D match to TRBD1 (6 bases). The germline V gene encodes CDR1 LNHDA and CDR2 SQIVND (reference sequence). This CDR3 is 16 amino acids long. The germline V and J ends were trimmed by 3 bases and 5 bases, with 19 bases remaining between them. CDR3 nucleotides: TGTGCCAGTAGTATTGGACAGCCCGGGGTGGGATATGGCTACACCTTC. Its translation is CASSIGQPGVGYGYTF.

The J gene is TRBJ2-2, the V gene TRBV2; D remains ambiguous. The CDR3 covers 13 residues. Trimming cost V 4 bases and J 7 bases, with 10 bases left between them. Per germline, CDR1 SNHLY and CDR2 FYNNEI. In DNA form, the CDR3 reads TGTGCCAGCAGTGTTGGGTCCGACGGGGAGCTGTTTTTT. Encoded protein: CASSVGSDGELFF.

The V and J genes are TRBV5-4 and TRBJ1-3, with D perhaps TRBD1 (6 bases). Trimming shortened V by 0 bases and J by 0 bases, and 13 bases separated the two germline ends. The CDR3 is made up of 17 amino acids. The germline gives CDR1 SGHNT, CDR2 YYREEE (reference sequence). The CDR3 here is CASSLGPGHSSGNTIYF. The CDR3 DNA reads as TGTGCCAGCAGCTTGGGGCCGGGACATAGCTCTGGAAACACCATATATTTT.

The chain links TRBV27 to TRBJ1-2; tentatively, D is TRBD1 (5 bases). The CDR3 is made up of 14 amino acids. Trimming removed 2 bases at V and 7 bases at J, with 14 bases between. The germline gives CDR1 MNHEY, CDR2 SMNVEV (reference sequence). This CDR3 reads CASSLKAGTSGYTF. The DNA of the CDR3 is TGTGCCAGCAGTTTAAAGGCAGGGACGAGTGGCTACACCTTC.

V is TRBV5-1 and J is TRBJ2-5; 8 nucleotides line up with TRBD2. Per germline, CDR1 SGHRS and CDR2 YFSETQ. The CDR3 has 15 amino acids. The J segment lost 4 bases and the V segment lost 1 base, leaving 6 bases of the junction unmatched. This CDR3 reads CASSLTGGAGETQYF. The CDR3 bases are TGCGCCAGCAGCTTGACGGGGGGGGCCGGAGAGACCCAGTACTTC.

This clone turned up a few times. The chain carries TRBV5-4 and TRBJ2-7, with 7 bases that match TRBD1. This CDR3 spans 15 amino acids. Trimming cost V 0 bases and J 4 bases; bases outside gene matches: 7. Germline CDR1 SGHNT, CDR2 YYREEE (reference sequence). The CDR3 DNA reads TGTGCCAGCAGCTTGGGGTCGAGACAGGGTTACGAGCAGTACTTC. This codes for CASSLGSRQGYEQYF.

The V gene is TRBV5-5, the J gene TRBJ1-5; 7 positions agree with TRBD1. Germline lookup yields CDR1 SGHKS and CDR2 YYEKEE (reference sequence). The CDR3 is 15 amino acids. Unmatched junction bases numbered 6, after V lost 0 bases and J lost 6 bases. CDR3 nucleotides: TGTGCCAGCAGCTTGGAGGGGGCCTCCGCTCAGCCCCAGCATTTT. Translated, it gives CASSLEGASAQPQHF.

CDR3 loop: CASSRHRNSNQPQHF. The CDR3 bases are TGTGCCAGCAGTCGTCACCGTAATAGCAATCAGCCCCAGCATTTT. The rearrangement joins TRBV13 to TRBJ1-5; D is ambiguous. The CDR3 sequence is 15 residues long. Germline CDR1 reads PRHDT; CDR2 reads FYEKMQ (reference sequence). Trimming cost V 6 bases and J 0 bases, with 12 bases left between them.

The rearrangement joins TRBV4-1 to TRBJ1-1; perhaps TRBD1 as D (6 bases). The germline CDR1 and CDR2 sequences are MGHRA and YSYEKL. CDR3 length: 16 residues. The germline V and J ends were trimmed by 0 bases and 1 base, with 12 bases remaining between them. CDR3 DNA sequence: TGCGCCAGCAGCCAAGATCACGGGGGCGCGAACACTGAAGCTTTCTTT. This codes for CASSQDHGGANTEAFF.

This clone was found once. V is TRBV11-1 and J is TRBJ2-3; tentative D call: TRBD2 (5 bases). The CDR3 loop spans 15 amino acids. Germline lookup yields CDR1 SGHAT and CDR2 FQDESV (reference sequence). Between the trimmed V and J ends, which lost 5 bases and 1 base, there was a span of 13 bases. The CDR3 DNA is TGTGCCAGCAGCCCAGGCCTAGCCGGCACAGATACGCAGTATTTT. Translated: CASSPGLAGTDTQYF.

The table lists this clone with a count of one. The chain joins TRBV14 to TRBJ1-6; 7 bases line up with TRBD1. Trimming removed 4 bases from V and 5 bases from J; junction bases left unmatched: 8. CDR1 SGHDN and CDR2 FVKESK come from the germline V gene. The CDR3 loop spans 16 amino acids. CDR3 protein: CASSPLTGLDNSPLHF. The CDR3 DNA sequence: TGTGCCAGCAGCCCGTTGACAGGGCTGGATAATTCACCCCTCCACTTT. Full variable domain (missing parts from reference TRBV14 and TRBJ1-6): EAGVTQFPSHSVIEKGQTVTLRCDPISGHDNLYWYRRVMGKEIKFLLHFVKESKQDESGMPNNRFLAERTGGTYSTLKVQPAELEDSGVYFCASSPLTGLDNSPLHFGNGTRLTVT.

The CDR3 region has the DNA TGTGCCATCAGTAACGCGCAGGCGCTTGGGGAGTACTTC. This codes for CAISNAQALGEYF. The chain links TRBV10-3 to TRBJ2-7; no reliable D call. This CDR3 region has 13 residues. Germline values: CDR1 ENHRY, CDR2 SYGVKD. Trimming pared 5 bases from V and 11 bases from J, leaving 19 bases between.

The genes are TRBV7-3 and TRBJ2-7; D gene unclear. Germline CDR1 and CDR2: SGHTA and FQGTGA. The CDR3 is made up of 15 amino acids. Trimming left V 1 base short and J 2 bases short, with 12 bases between. CDR3 in DNA: TGTGCCAGCAGCTTAAACGCAGGCCCTACCTACGAGCAGTACTTC. Its protein is CASSLNAGPTYEQYF. The variable domain in full, with the rest retrieved from reference TRBV7-3 and TRBJ2-7, is GAGVSQTPSNKVTEKGKYVELRCDPISGHTALYWYRQSLGQGPEFLIYFQGTGAADDSGLPNDRFFAVRPEGSVSTLKIQRTERGDSAVYLCASSLNAGPTYEQYFGPGTRLTVT.

CDR3 loop: CASGAGGGGKNIQYF. In nucleotides, the CDR3 is TGCGCCAGTGGTGCGGGGGGAGGAGGGAAAAACATTCAGTACTTC. The V and J genes are TRBV10-2 and TRBJ2-4; 8 nucleotides line up with TRBD2. CDR1 and CDR2 (germline): WSHSY, SAAADI. There are 15 residues in the CDR3. The ends lost 9 bases at V and 4 bases at J; junction bases unmatched: 11.

The chain is built from TRBV11-2 and TRBJ2-1; D not resolved. CDR1 is SGHAT and CDR2 is FQNNGV in the germline V gene. Trimming left V 0 bases short and J 7 bases short, with 13 bases between. CDR3 size: 15 residues. The CDR3 loop reads CASSLDIVSANEQFF. In nucleotides, the CDR3 is TGTGCCAGCAGCTTAGATATAGTTTCGGCAAATGAGCAGTTCTTC. Filled out from reference TRBV11-2 and TRBJ2-1, the complete variable domain reads EAGVAQSPRYKIIEKRQSVAFWCNPISGHATLYWYQQILGQGPKLLIQFQNNGVVDDSQLPKDRFSAERLKGVDSTLKIQPAKLEDSAVYLCASSLDIVSANEQFFGPGTRLTVL.

The rearrangement uses TRBV12-5 and TRBJ2-7; 11 bases are a match to TRBD1. J lost 5 bases, V lost 2 bases, and 8 bases had no gene match. Germline values: CDR1 LGHNT, CDR2 FRNRAP. The CDR3 has 16 residues. CDR3 bases: TGTGCTAGTGGTTTGACCTCGGGACAGGGGGTCGACGAGCAGTACTTC. Its protein is CASGLTSGQGVDEQYF.

This clone has just a few counts. The V gene is TRBV4-1, the J gene TRBJ1-2; maybe TRBD1 (6 bases). This CDR3 has 14 residues. Germline V gene sequence: CDR1 MGHRA, CDR2 YSYEKL. Between the trimmed V and J ends, which lost 4 bases and 5 bases, there was a span of 14 bases. The CDR3 coding sequence is TGCGCCAGCAGCCGGGGGGGCAGGGTTTATGGCTACACCTTC. Encoded protein: CASSRGGRVYGYTF.